These 28 T cell receptor beta chains came from one sample sequenced in a study of blood T cell repertoires in COVID-19. Only in-frame clones appear in the TCRdb table, and some are missing; sequencing was by immunoSEQ multiplex PCR. Here the sample spans about 60,000 clones, about 75% being singletons. The source material was peripheral blood. The receptors were gathered from a woman aged 80 or older with acute or convalescent COVID-19.

The chain recombines TRBV7-3 with TRBJ1-4; 7 bases fit TRBD1. V shed 2 bases, J shed 4 bases, and the junction held 7 bases outside the gene matches. Per germline, CDR1 SGHTA and CDR2 FQGTGA. The CDR3 length is 16 residues. The CDR3 loop reads CASSLPRQGRNEKLFF. CDR3 nucleotide sequence: TGTGCCAGCAGCTTACCACGACAGGGCCGTAATGAAAAACTGTTTTTT.

V usage is TRBV18 and J usage is TRBJ2-5, with 13 bases lining up with TRBD2. V shed 3 bases and J 3 bases; nucleotides not matched to a gene: 10. Germline V gene lookup returns CDR1 KGHSH and CDR2 LQKENI. The CDR3 sequence is 18 residues long. The chain's CDR3 is CASSPTDSTSGRKETQYF. CDR3 in DNA: TGTGCCAGCTCACCGACGGACTCGACTAGCGGGAGGAAAGAGACCCAGTACTTC. Using reference TRBV18 and TRBJ2-5 for the parts outside the CDR3, the full variable domain is NAGVMQNPRHLVRRRGQEARLRCSPMKGHSHVYWYRQLPEEGLKFMVYLQKENIIDESGMPKERFSAEFPKEGPSILRIQQVVRGDSAAYFCASSPTDSTSGRKETQYFGPGTRLLVL.

V and J are TRBV19 and TRBJ2-6, with TRBD1 identical over 9 bases. The CDR3 spans 16 residues. Germline V gives CDR1 LNHDA, CDR2 SQIVND (reference sequence). The V segment lost 8 bases and the J segment 4 bases; nucleotides outside the gene matches: 9. CDR3 sequence: CASSPGQGPGANVLTF. Written as DNA, the CDR3 is TGTGCCAGTTCACCGGGACAGGGCCCAGGGGCCAACGTCCTGACTTTC. The variable domain in full, with the rest retrieved from reference TRBV19 and TRBJ2-6, is DGGITQSPKYLFRKEGQNVTLSCEQNLNHDAMYWYRQDPGQGLRLIYYSQIVNDFQKGDIAEGYSVSREKKESFPLTVTSAQKNPTAFYLCASSPGQGPGANVLTFGAGSRLTVL.

This chain uses TRBV7-9 with TRBJ2-4, with 7 positions matching TRBD1. This CDR3 has 16 residues. Germline V lookup: CDR1 SEHNR, CDR2 FQNEAQ (reference sequence). The V segment lost 4 bases and the J segment 0 bases; nucleotides outside the gene matches: 6. The CDR3 protein is CASSSTGNLAKNIQYF. The CDR3 DNA reads TGTGCCAGCAGCTCGACAGGGAATTTAGCCAAAAACATTCAGTACTTC.

V is TRBV5-1 and J is TRBJ2-2; D is undetermined. CDR3 length: 13 amino acids. Trimming took 2 bases from V and 3 from J, leaving 5 bases between them. Germline CDR1 and CDR2: SGHRS and YFSETQ. The CDR3 is CASSFLDTGELFF. The CDR3 nucleotides read TGCGCCAGCAGCTTCCTAGACACCGGGGAGCTGTTTTTT.

The genes are TRBV3-1 (or the pseudogene TRBV3-2) and TRBJ2-7, with a weak D call TRBD2 (6 bases). The germline CDR1 and CDR2 sequences are LGHDT and YNNKEL (reference sequence). CDR3 length equals 15 residues. Trimming took off 2 bases at V and 2 bases at J, with 13 bases between the two ends. CDR3 DNA sequence: TGTGCCAGCAGCCAATCGGCCCCGGGGGCCTACGAGCAGTACTTC. It yields the protein CASSQSAPGAYEQYF.

This chain connects TRBV2 to TRBJ2-5; maybe TRBD1 (6 bases). In germline, CDR1 is SNHLY, CDR2 FYNNEI. The CDR3 contains 12 residues. Trimming stripped 7 bases from V and 2 bases from J, with 8 bases between. This CDR3 reads CASKGEQETQYF. The CDR3 nucleotides are TGTGCCAGCAAGGGGGAACAAGAGACCCAGTACTTC.

V and J are TRBV2 and TRBJ2-5; D possibly corresponds to TRBD2 (5 bases). Germline CDR1 is SNHLY and CDR2 is FYNNEI. CDR3 length: 12 residues. The germline V and J ends were trimmed by 7 bases and 5 bases, with 11 bases remaining between them. CDR3 sequence: CASNPSGETQYF. The CDR3 nucleotides read TGTGCCAGCAATCCGTCGGGGGAGACCCAGTACTTC.

This clone has only a few counts. This CDR3 is CASSPSDRGGLGLFF. The CDR3 DNA sequence: TGTGCCAGCAGTCCAAGTGACAGGGGGGGTTTAGGGCTGTTTTTT. The chain carries TRBV28 and TRBJ2-2, with TRBD1 matching 9 bases. The CDR3 is 15 amino acids. Germline values: CDR1 MDHEN, CDR2 SYDVKM. V dropped 5 bases and J dropped 13; count of bases not matched to a gene: 14.

The chain has TRBV5-4 and TRBJ2-5, with D possibly TRBD1 on 7 matching bases. Germline lookup yields CDR1 SGHNT and CDR2 YYREEE (reference sequence). V was pared by 2 bases and J by 1 base, with 12 bases between. There are 15 residues in the CDR3. The CDR3 DNA follows: TGTGCCAGCAGCTTTGGGGGGACAGCCCAAGAGACCCAGTACTTC. Encoded protein: CASSFGGTAQETQYF.

The gene calls are TRBV28 and TRBJ1-2, with D possibly TRBD1 on 6 matching bases. The CDR3 runs 16 residues. Trimming pared 5 bases from V and 3 bases from J, leaving 19 bases between. Germline V gives CDR1 MDHEN, CDR2 SYDVKM. DNA for the CDR3: TGTGCCAGCAGTCCGCGCTGGGGGCAGGGACACTATGGCTACACCTTC. Translated: CASSPRWGQGHYGYTF.

The rearrangement joins TRBV6-5 to TRBJ1-2, with D maybe TRBD1 (5 bases). This CDR3 is built from 13 residues. V dropped 2 bases and J dropped 8 bases, with 12 bases sitting between them. Germline V gene data show CDR1 as MNHEY and CDR2 as SVGAGI. The chain's CDR3 is CASSYLRQGGYTF. The CDR3 DNA sequence: TGTGCCAGCAGTTACCTAAGGCAGGGAGGCTACACCTTC.

The chain combines TRBV11-2 with TRBJ2-7; TRBD1 matches 7 bases. The germline CDR1 and CDR2 sequences are SGHAT and FQNNGV. CDR3 size: 15 residues. With V trimmed by 5 bases and J by 6 bases, 13 bases remained unmatched. CDR3 amino acids: CASSGALRQGFEQYF. CDR3 DNA: TGTGCCAGCAGCGGAGCTCTGAGACAGGGCTTCGAGCAGTACTTC.

The chain has TRBV2 and TRBJ2-1; TRBD1 matches 8 bases. The junction had 8 bases not matched to a gene; V was cut back by 7 bases and J by 6 bases. CDR1 SNHLY and CDR2 FYNNEI come from the germline V gene. CDR3 length equals 14 residues. The CDR3 bases are TGTGCCAGCAAAACGGGACAGGCTATCAATGAGCAGTTCTTC. Its translation: CASKTGQAINEQFF. The full variable domain, completed using reference TRBV2 and TRBJ2-1, is EPEVTQTPSHQVTQMGQEVILRCVPISNHLYFYWYRQILGQKVEFLVSFYNNEISEKSEIFDDQFSVERPDGSNFTLKIRSTKLEDSAMYFCASKTGQAINEQFFGPGTRLTVL.

This sequence joins TRBV7-6 and TRBJ1-3; 9 nucleotides agree with TRBD1. V dropped 3 bases and J dropped 1; count of bases not matched to a gene: 10. Germline lookup yields CDR1 SGHVS and CDR2 FNYEAQ. This CDR3 comprises 18 residues. CDR3: CASSFLYRGRRSGNTIYF. The CDR3 DNA follows: TGTGCCAGCAGCTTCTTGTACAGGGGGCGAAGATCTGGAAACACCATATATTTT.

The chain has TRBV28 and TRBJ1-6; no clear D gene. Trimming took off 5 bases at V and 9 bases at J, with 8 bases between the two ends. Germline values: CDR1 MDHEN, CDR2 SYDVKM. The CDR3 runs 12 residues. The CDR3 protein is CASSVAGSPLHF. CDR3 DNA sequence: TGTGCCAGCAGTGTGGCTGGTTCACCCCTCCACTTT. Supplemented by reference TRBV28 and TRBJ1-6, the full variable domain reads DVKVTQSSRYLVKRTGEKVFLECVQDMDHENMFWYRQDPGLGLRLIYFSYDVKMKEKGDIPEGYSVSREKKERFSLILESASTNQTSMYLCASSVAGSPLHFGNGTRLTVT.

The rearrangement uses TRBV15 and TRBJ2-7; D may be TRBD1 (5 bases). CDR1 and CDR2 (germline): LNHNV, YYDKDF (reference sequence). Trimming shortened V by 1 base and J by 0 bases, and 13 bases separated the two germline ends. There are 16 residues in the CDR3. For the CDR3, the DNA is TGTGCCACCAGCAGAGCCCCCCCAGGGCGCTCCTACGAGCAGTACTTC. Protein: CATSRAPPGRSYEQYF. The whole variable domain, filled in from reference TRBV15 and TRBJ2-7, reads DAMVIQNPRYQVTQFGKPVTLSCSQTLNHNVMYWYQQKSSQAPKLLFHYYDKDFNNEADTPDNFQSRRPNTSFCFLDIRSPGLGDTAMYLCATSRAPPGRSYEQYFGPGTRLTVT.

The chain employs TRBV19 and TRBJ1-2; 11 bases agree with TRBD1. The CDR3 contains 14 residues. The J segment lost 2 bases and the V segment lost 6 bases, leaving 2 bases of the junction unmatched. Looked up from germline, CDR1 is LNHDA and CDR2 is SQIVND (reference sequence). CDR3 nucleotides: TGTGCCAGTAGCCGGACAGGGGGCAACTATGGCTACACCTTC. Translating it yields CASSRTGGNYGYTF.

This clone was counted a few times. The chain employs TRBV11-3 and TRBJ2-5; D gene uncertain. CDR1 and CDR2 (germline): SGHNT, YENEEA. The germline V and J ends were trimmed by 1 base and 3 bases, with 6 bases remaining between them. The CDR3 is 13 amino acids. The CDR3 region is CASSLASKETQYF. The CDR3 DNA reads TGTGCCAGCAGCTTAGCCAGTAAAGAGACCCAGTACTTC.

The V gene is TRBV5-1, the J gene TRBJ2-7; 12 bases agree with TRBD2. V was pared by 4 bases and J by 5 bases, with 7 bases of the junction left unmatched. CDR1 is SGHRS and CDR2 is YFSETQ in the germline V gene. The CDR3 covers 15 residues. CDR3 amino acids: CASSPPLAGGDEQYF. CDR3 DNA: TGCGCCAGCAGCCCCCCCCTAGCGGGAGGGGACGAGCAGTACTTC.

This sequence joins TRBV5-4 and TRBJ2-2; 10 bases are shared with TRBD2. With V trimmed by 0 bases and J by 6 bases, 8 bases remained unmatched. Looked up from germline, CDR1 is SGHNT and CDR2 is YYREEE (reference sequence). The CDR3 sequence is 17 residues long. CDR3 loop: CASSLVWLAGDPGELFF. The CDR3 region has the DNA TGTGCCAGCAGCTTGGTTTGGCTAGCGGGAGACCCCGGGGAGCTGTTTTTT.

V and J are TRBV15 and TRBJ1-1, with 12 bases that match TRBD1. V shed 4 bases, J shed 3 bases, and the junction held 12 bases outside the gene matches. Germline CDR1 reads LNHNV; CDR2 reads YYDKDF (reference sequence). The CDR3 runs to 18 residues. The CDR3 protein is CATSTQHRDRGRHTEAFF. The CDR3 bases are TGTGCCACCAGCACGCAACATAGGGACAGGGGGCGACACACTGAAGCTTTCTTT.

This clone turned up a few times. V usage is TRBV5-8 and J usage is TRBJ2-5; 8 bases align to TRBD1. Trimming cost V 2 bases and J 5 bases; bases outside gene matches: 5. This CDR3 has 14 residues. Germline values: CDR1 SGHTS, CDR2 YDEGEE. CDR3 region: CASSLGQGRETQYF. CDR3 DNA sequence: TGTGCCAGCAGCTTAGGACAGGGCCGGGAGACCCAGTACTTC.

This clone has more than one count but fewer than ten. The rearrangement links TRBV10-1 to TRBJ1-5, with a possible D match to TRBD1 (5 bases). CDR3 size: 14 residues. The germline V gene encodes CDR1 WNHNN and CDR2 SYGVQD (reference sequence). The V end was cut by 1 base, the J end by 4 bases, with 8 bases between. CDR3 sequence (DNA): TGCGCCAGCAGTGAGTTTGACAGAAATCAGCCCCAGCATTTT. Its protein is CASSEFDRNQPQHF.

This chain links TRBV5-1 with TRBJ2-2; 8 positions match TRBD2. The CDR3 is 17 amino acids. The germline V gene encodes CDR1 SGHRS and CDR2 YFSETQ. Trimming took 0 bases from V and 3 from J; bases not matched to a gene: 7. CDR3 nucleotide sequence: TGCGCCAGCAGCTTGGTCGGGAGCGGGAGCTACACCGGGGAGCTGTTTTTT. The encoded protein is CASSLVGSGSYTGELFF. Using reference TRBV5-1 and TRBJ2-2 for the parts outside the CDR3, the full variable domain is KAGVTQTPRYLIKTRGQQVTLSCSPISGHRSVSWYQQTPGQGLQFLFEYFSETQRNKGNFPGRFSGRQFSNSRSEMNVSTLELGDSALYLCASSLVGSGSYTGELFFGEGSRLTVL.

The V gene is TRBV6-5, the J gene TRBJ1-2, with a weak D call TRBD1 (6 bases). Deletions cut 2 bases from V and 7 bases from J, with 14 bases between. CDR1 is MNHEY and CDR2 is SVGAGI in the germline V gene. This CDR3 spans 14 amino acids. DNA for the CDR3: TGTGCCAGCAGTTACCTCAACAGGGATCGTGGCTACACCTTC. Translating it yields CASSYLNRDRGYTF.

This clone occurred a few times. V is TRBV19 and J is TRBJ1-1, with 7 bases lining up with TRBD1. This CDR3 comprises 15 residues. The V segment lost 7 bases and the J segment 8 bases; nucleotides outside the gene matches: 16. Germline V CDR1 and CDR2: LNHDA, SQIVND (reference sequence). The CDR3 reads CASTNPGQRVAEAFF. CDR3 in DNA: TGTGCCAGTACTAACCCGGGACAGAGAGTCGCCGAAGCTTTCTTT.

This chain connects TRBV7-2 to TRBJ2-1; 7 bases are a match to TRBD2. Per the germline V gene, CDR1 is SGHTA and CDR2 is FQGNSA. Trimming at V came to 7 bases and at J to 2 bases, leaving 5 bases not matched to a gene. This CDR3 contains 14 residues. As DNA, the CDR3 is TGTGCCAGCATCTACAGCGGGGCCTACAATGAGCAGTTCTTC. Translated: CASIYSGAYNEQFF.